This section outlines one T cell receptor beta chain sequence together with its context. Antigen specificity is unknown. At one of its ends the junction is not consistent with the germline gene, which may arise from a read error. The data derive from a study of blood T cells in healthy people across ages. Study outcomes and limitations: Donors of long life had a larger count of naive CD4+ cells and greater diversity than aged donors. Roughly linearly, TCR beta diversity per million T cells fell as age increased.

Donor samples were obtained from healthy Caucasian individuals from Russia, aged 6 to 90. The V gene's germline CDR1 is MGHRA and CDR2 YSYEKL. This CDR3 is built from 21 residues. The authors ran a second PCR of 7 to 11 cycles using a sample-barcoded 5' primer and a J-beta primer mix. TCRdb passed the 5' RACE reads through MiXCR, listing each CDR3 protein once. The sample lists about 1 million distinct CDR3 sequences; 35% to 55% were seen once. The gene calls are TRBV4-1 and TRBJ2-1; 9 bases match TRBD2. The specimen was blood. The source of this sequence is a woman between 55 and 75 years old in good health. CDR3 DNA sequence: TGCGCCGGCAGCCCAGAAAGCCTAGGGGAGCGGGAGGTTGTCTCCTACAATGAGCAGTTCTTC. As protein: CAGSPESLGEREVVSYNEQFF.